The 13 T cell receptor beta chains in this list originate from one sample, sequenced in a study of beta chain features in type 1 diabetes. Expressed TCRB transcripts were sequenced because the isolated RNA had all been reverse transcribed beforehand. TCRdb keeps only in-frame clones here, not all; method: immunoSEQ multiplex PCR. This table holds a few hundred thousand clones, less than 15% found once. Sequenced sample: central memory CD4+ T cells from blood. The receptors were sampled from a man aged 30 to 45 in good health.

In its sample, this clone was seen a few times. The chain links TRBV29-1 to TRBJ1-1, with a possible D match to TRBD1 (6 bases). Germline assignment: CDR1 SQVTM and CDR2 ANQGSEA. The V end lost 7 bases, the J end lost 2 bases, and 20 bases lay between the germline ends. CDR3 length equals 15 residues. The CDR3 protein is CSARPGAGSNTEAFF. CDR3 DNA sequence: TGCAGCGCGAGACCGGGGGCTGGGTCCAACACTGAAGCTTTCTTT.

CDR3 sequence: CASSVSSVSYNEQFF. In DNA, the CDR3 is TGTGCCAGCAGTGTCAGTAGTGTCTCCTACAATGAGCAGTTCTTC. V is TRBV2 and J is TRBJ2-1; no reliable D call. This CDR3 region has 15 residues. Germline-derived CDR1 and CDR2 are SNHLY and FYNNEI. The ends were cut back, 4 bases at V and 0 bases at J, with 10 bases in the middle.

This chain connects TRBV19 to TRBJ1-1, with D tentatively TRBD1 (6 bases). Germline V lookup: CDR1 LNHDA, CDR2 SQIVND (reference sequence). V dropped 3 bases and J dropped 4 bases, with 21 bases sitting between them. This CDR3 is 17 amino acids long. The CDR3 nucleotides are TGTGCCAGTAGTATTAATCTAGCAGGGGCGGGTAGCACTGAAGCTTTCTTT. Amino acid sequence: CASSINLAGAGSTEAFF.

This chain joins TRBV4-3 and TRBJ1-2, with 9 bases that match TRBD1. V gave up 1 base and J gave up 5 bases; unmatched junction bases: 11. Germline V gene lookup returns CDR1 LGHNA and CDR2 YSLEER. The CDR3 length is 17 residues. The CDR3 here is CASSQVTLGGTGYGYTF. DNA for the CDR3: TGCGCCAGCAGCCAAGTTACCTTGGGCGGGACAGGGTATGGCTACACCTTC.

This clone came up many times. The chain joins TRBV7-6 to TRBJ2-7; perhaps TRBD1 as D (5 bases). CDR1 SGHVS and CDR2 FNYEAQ come from the germline V gene. The CDR3 has 15 residues. V was trimmed by 5 bases and J by 7 bases, leaving 21 bases between them. CDR3 nucleotide sequence: TGTGCCAGCAGCCAAGACCCGCAGGGTTCCGGGGAGCAGTACTTC. Translating gives CASSQDPQGSGEQYF.

This clone was seen only a few times. V and J are TRBV4-1 and TRBJ1-1, with D possibly TRBD1 on 6 matching bases. Germline V gene data show CDR1 as MGHRA and CDR2 as YSYEKL. The CDR3 is 13 residues long. V was pared by 2 bases and J by 6 bases, with 10 bases between. This chain's CDR3 is CASSQQGQAEAFF. CDR3 DNA sequence: TGCGCCAGCAGCCAACAGGGACAAGCTGAAGCTTTCTTT.

About this clone: The junction shows a germline mismatch at one end, possibly a read error. The genes are TRBV10-3 and TRBJ1-4; D not certain. The CDR3 sequence is 14 residues long. CDR1 is ENHRY and CDR2 is SYGVKD in the germline V gene. DNA of the CDR3: TGTGCCAGCAGTTACCGAACGGGAAATGAAAAACTGTTTTTT. Protein sequence: CASSYRTGNEKLFF.

J is TRBJ2-3 and V is TRBV7-2; D ambiguous. Per the germline V gene, CDR1 is SGHTA and CDR2 is FQGNSA. Deletions cut 6 bases from V and 0 bases from J, with 13 bases between. There are 15 residues in the CDR3. CDR3 sequence (DNA): TGTGCCAGCAGTTTTCAGGCGTCTAGCACAGATACGCAGTATTTT. Translating it yields CASSFQASSTDTQYF.

The rearrangement joins TRBV4-1 to TRBJ2-5; 7 bases are shared with TRBD2. This CDR3 spans 16 amino acids. Germline CDR1 is MGHRA and CDR2 is YSYEKL. J lost 2 bases, V lost 4 bases, and 10 bases had no gene match. The CDR3 coding sequence is TGCGCCAGCAGCCCCCGGACTAGGTCGGGGCAAGAGACCCAGTACTTC. As protein: CASSPRTRSGQETQYF.

The V and J genes are TRBV7-9 and TRBJ2-3; either TRBD1 or TRBD2 may fit D (5 bases each). V was pared by 7 bases and J by 2 bases, with 19 bases between. Looked up from germline, CDR1 is SEHNR and CDR2 is FQNEAQ (reference sequence). This CDR3 spans 16 amino acids. CDR3 amino acids: CASTPGASTLTDTQYF. In DNA, the CDR3 is TGTGCCAGCACCCCCGGGGCTTCGACTCTCACAGATACGCAGTATTTT.

This clone was seen more than once but under ten times. This chain uses TRBV6-1 with TRBJ2-7; D not certain. The CDR3 has 12 amino acids. From germline, CDR1 is MNHNS and CDR2 SASEGT. V lost 5 bases and J lost 0, with 5 bases in between. The CDR3 region is CASSPSSYEQYV. As DNA, the CDR3 is TGTGCCAGCAGTCCGAGCTCCTACGAGCAGTACGTC.

This clone was observed at least ten times. The CDR3 sequence: CASRARGLATEAFF. The DNA of the CDR3 is TGTGCCAGCAGGGCACGGGGGCTAGCCACTGAAGCTTTCTTT. The chain is built from TRBV28 and TRBJ1-1; perhaps TRBD1 as D (6 bases). Germline-derived CDR1 and CDR2 are MDHEN and SYDVKM. V gave up 6 bases and J gave up 4 bases, with 15 bases separating them. This CDR3 has 14 residues.

This clone has ten or more counts. The chain couples TRBV7-8 to TRBJ2-1, with 11 nucleotides matching TRBD2. V was clipped by 7 bases and J by 0 bases; unmatched bases: 11. CDR1 is SGHVS, CDR2 FQNEAQ, per germline. This CDR3 has 18 amino acids. The CDR3 here is CASNKLAGDRGSYNEQFF. As DNA, the CDR3 is TGTGCCAGCAACAAACTAGCGGGAGATAGGGGCTCCTACAATGAGCAGTTCTTC.